These 32 T cell receptor beta chains were all obtained from the same sample, sequenced in a study of T cells in Graves' hyperthyroidism and ophthalmopathy. The CDR3 regions of TCR beta were amplified from RNA transcripts. With the HTBI primer set, the TCR CDR3 went through a first round of RT-PCR. TCRdb recomputed calls from the multiplex PCR reads with MiXCR, one row per CDR3 protein. The sample carries a few hundred thousand distinct CDR3 sequences, about a sixth recorded once. The sample was blood. The receptors here all came from a woman aged 30 to 39 with Graves' hyperthyroidism.

There are many counts of this clonotype. The genes are TRBV7-9 and TRBJ2-1; 7 positions agree with TRBD2. From germline, CDR1 is SEHNR and CDR2 FQNEAQ (reference sequence). V shed 5 bases, J shed 6 bases, and the junction held 19 bases outside the gene matches. CDR3 length equals 18 residues. As DNA, the CDR3 is TGTGCCAGCAGCATAGGGATTAGCGGGCCTGGGGTAAGCAATGAGCAGTTCTTC. It translates to CASSIGISGPGVSNEQFF.

The J gene is TRBJ1-6, the V gene TRBV5-1; weak D call: TRBD1 (5 bases). The CDR3 has 15 amino acids. The V end was cut by 0 bases, the J end by 7 bases, with 11 bases between. CDR1 is SGHRS and CDR2 is YFSETQ in the germline V gene. Here the CDR3 reads CASSLGGGENSPLHF. The CDR3, as DNA: TGCGCCAGCAGCTTGGGGGGGGGTGAAAATTCACCCCTCCACTTT.

This clonotype appeared many times. This rearrangement joins TRBV30 to TRBJ2-7; 8 bases match TRBD1. V dropped 5 bases and J dropped 7; count of bases not matched to a gene: 7. Germline values: CDR1 GTSNPN, CDR2 SVGIG (reference sequence). CDR3 size: 12 residues. The CDR3 nucleotides are TGTGCCTGGGTCCCCAGGGGGCAGGAGCAGTACTTC. Its protein product is CAWVPRGQEQYF.

This sequence joins TRBV20-1 and TRBJ2-7, with 9 bases that match TRBD1. The CDR3 has 16 residues. Germline values: CDR1 DFQATT, CDR2 SNEGSKA (reference sequence). With 6 bases clipped from V and 3 bases from J, the junction kept 15 bases outside the gene matches. CDR3 sequence (DNA): TGCAGTGCCATAGCAAGGCCCGGGACAGGGTTCTACGAGCAGTACTTC. This sequence encodes CSAIARPGTGFYEQYF.

There are many counts of this clonotype. The CDR3 protein is CASSYSLDQPQHF. In nucleotides, the CDR3 is TGTGCCAGCAGTTACTCTCTCGATCAGCCCCAGCATTTT. The chain links TRBV6-5 to TRBJ1-5, with no clear D. The CDR3 sequence is 13 residues long. The germline CDR1 and CDR2 sequences are MNHEY and SVGAGI. Trimming cost V 0 bases and J 5 bases, with 5 bases left between them.

This clonotype was observed many times. The genes are TRBV11-2 and TRBJ1-3; no firm D call. This CDR3 region has 13 residues. Germline assignment: CDR1 SGHAT and CDR2 FQNNGV. V dropped 4 bases and J dropped 2 bases, with 6 bases sitting between them. DNA of the CDR3: TGTGCCAGCAGCTCCGGGGCTGGAAACACCATATATTTT. The encoded protein is CASSSGAGNTIYF.

This sequence joins TRBV7-2 and TRBJ2-1, with 8 nucleotides matching TRBD2. J lost 5 bases, V lost 1 base, and 10 bases had no gene match. Germline V gives CDR1 SGHTA, CDR2 FQGNSA. This CDR3 has 17 residues. In DNA, the CDR3 is TGTGCCAGCAGCTTAGGAACGGCGGGAGGCCCACACAATGAGCAGTTCTTC. Translation gives CASSLGTAGGPHNEQFF. The variable domain in full, with the rest retrieved from reference TRBV7-2 and TRBJ2-1, is GAGVSQSPSNKVTEKGKDVELRCDPISGHTALYWYRQSLGQGLEFLIYFQGNSAPDKSGLPSDRFSAERTGGSVSTLTIQRTQQEDSAVYLCASSLGTAGGPHNEQFFGPGTRLTVL.

This clonotype was counted at least ten times. The V and J genes are TRBV10-3 and TRBJ2-1; tentative D call: TRBD2 (5 bases). Germline CDR1 ENHRY, CDR2 SYGVKD. Trimming cost V 2 bases and J 9 bases, with 14 bases left between them. The CDR3 is 14 amino acids. DNA of the CDR3: TGTGCCATCAGTGAGGGGAGCCTTACAGCTGAGCAGTTCTTC. This gives the protein CAISEGSLTAEQFF.

This clonotype was seen a few times. The chain combines TRBV6-1 with TRBJ1-2; D unresolved. The CDR3 runs 15 residues. Trimming shortened V by 3 bases and J by 0 bases, and 11 bases separated the two germline ends. Germline lookup yields CDR1 MNHNS and CDR2 SASEGT. The CDR3 DNA reads TGTGCCAGCAGTGATGTGCCCGAATCTAACTATGGCTACACCTTC. Amino acids: CASSDVPESNYGYTF.

The J gene is TRBJ2-7, the V gene TRBV5-1; D may be TRBD1 (5 bases). Germline CDR1 SGHRS, CDR2 YFSETQ. Between the trimmed V and J ends, which lost 4 bases and 0 bases, there was a span of 8 bases. The CDR3 is 13 amino acids. CDR3 DNA sequence: TGCGCCAGCAGCCAGACAGCCTCCTACGAGCAGTACTTC. Residues: CASSQTASYEQYF.

This clonotype was picked up many times. The chain joins TRBV7-8 to TRBJ2-7; D is perhaps TRBD1 (6 bases). Germline V gene lookup returns CDR1 SGHVS and CDR2 FQNEAQ. Trimming took 1 base from V and 1 from J, leaving 11 bases between them. CDR3 length: 15 residues. CDR3 protein: CASSLVRDISYEQYF. CDR3 bases: TGTGCCAGCAGCTTAGTCCGGGACATATCCTACGAGCAGTACTTC. The whole variable domain, remainder taken from reference TRBV7-8 and TRBJ2-7, is GAGVSQSPRYKVAKRGQDVALRCDPISGHVSLFWYQQALGQGPEFLTYFQNEAQLDKSGLPSDRFFAERPEGSVSTLKIQRTQQEDSAVYLCASSLVRDISYEQYFGPGTRLTVT.

This clonotype was counted ten times or more. For the CDR3, the DNA is TGTGCCAGCAGCTTAACCCCTCTACAGGGTCAAGAGACCCAGTACTTC. Its translation is CASSLTPLQGQETQYF. This sequence joins TRBV7-3 and TRBJ2-5, with a tentative D call TRBD1 (6 bases). Germline V gene sequence: CDR1 SGHTA, CDR2 FQGTGA. The CDR3 runs 16 residues. Between the trimmed V and J ends, which lost 0 bases and 2 bases, there was a span of 13 bases.

This clonotype appeared many times. This chain joins TRBV6-1 and TRBJ1-5; the match to TRBD1 covers 9 bases. With 6 bases clipped from V and 7 bases from J, the junction kept 10 bases outside the gene matches. From germline, CDR1 is MNHNS and CDR2 SASEGT. The CDR3 has 15 amino acids. Written as DNA, the CDR3 is TGTGCCAGCAGGTCCGGGACAGGGACGGGACAGCCCCAGCATTTT. Encoded protein: CASRSGTGTGQPQHF.

The table lists this clonotype with many counts. The chain is built from TRBV2 and TRBJ2-7, with unresolved D. CDR1 SNHLY and CDR2 FYNNEI come from the germline V gene. The CDR3 is made up of 10 amino acids. V was pared by 8 bases and J by 3 bases, with 5 bases between. As DNA, the CDR3 is TGTGCCAGCGGGAACTACGAGCAGTACTTC. Translation: CASGNYEQYF.

To note about this clonotype: This sequence may be a read error, since a much larger clone differs from it by one base. V usage is TRBV6-9 and J usage is TRBJ1-5; perhaps TRBD1 as D (5 bases). This CDR3 has 15 residues. Germline values: CDR1 MNHGY, CDR2 SVAAGI. The CDR3 here is CVSSYLGVHNQPQHF. The CDR3 DNA follows: TGTGTCAGCAGTTACTTAGGGGTCCACAATCAGCCCCAGCATTTT.

This clonotype was detected ten times or more. The gene calls are TRBV27 and TRBJ2-1; 10 nucleotides match TRBD2. Germline CDR1 MNHEY, CDR2 SMNVEV (reference sequence). Trimming at V came to 7 bases and at J to 7 bases, leaving 16 bases not matched to a gene. The CDR3 sequence is 17 residues long. CDR3 protein: CASNLRGGTSVGNEQFF. The CDR3 DNA follows: TGTGCCAGCAACCTAAGGGGGGGGACTAGCGTGGGGAATGAGCAGTTCTTC.

This clonotype appeared a few times. The chain joins TRBV5-8 to TRBJ2-1; D not resolved. Germline CDR1 SGHTS, CDR2 YDEGEE. Deletions cut 4 bases from V and 0 bases from J, with 14 bases between. The CDR3 loop spans 16 amino acids. CDR3 sequence: CASSQDDLSSYNEQFF. The CDR3, as DNA: TGTGCCAGCAGCCAAGACGACCTCAGCTCCTACAATGAGCAGTTCTTC. Together with reference TRBV5-8 and TRBJ2-1, the CDR3 gives the full variable domain: EAGVTQSPTHLIKTRGQQATLRCSPISGHTSVYWYQQALGLGLQFLLWYDEGEERNRGNFPPRFSGRQFPNYSSELNVNALELEDSALYLCASSQDDLSSYNEQFFGPGTRLTVL.

This clonotype was detected many times. The genes are TRBV30 and TRBJ1-1; TRBD1 is a possible D gene (6 bases). This CDR3 spans 16 amino acids. Trimming left V 3 bases short and J 1 base short, with 18 bases between. Germline V gives CDR1 GTSNPN, CDR2 SVGIG (reference sequence). In nucleotides, the CDR3 is TGTGCCTGGAGCGCCAGAGGCAGGGGAAGGAACACTGAAGCTTTCTTT. It specifies CAWSARGRGRNTEAFF. The variable domain in full, with the rest retrieved from reference TRBV30 and TRBJ1-1, is SQTIHQWPATLVQPVGSPLSLECTVEGTSNPNLYWYRQAAGRGLQLLFYSVGIGQISSEVPQNLSASRPQDRQFILSSKKLLLSDSGFYLCAWSARGRGRNTEAFFGQGTRLTVV.

At least ten counts were recorded for this clonotype. The chain joins TRBV3-1 to TRBJ2-7; 9 bases are shared with TRBD2. This CDR3 contains 18 residues. V lost 4 bases to trimming and J lost 1 base; unmatched junction nucleotides: 14. Germline lookup yields CDR1 LGHDT and CDR2 YNNKEL (reference sequence). The DNA for the CDR3 is TGTGCCAGCAGCCTCAGGGGGGCGGGAGGGCCCATATCCTACGAGCAGTACTTC. Its translation: CASSLRGAGGPISYEQYF.

On this clonotype itself: An end of the junction differs from the germline gene, which may be a read error. The genes are TRBV5-1 and TRBJ2-5, with D perhaps TRBD1 or TRBD2 (5 bases each). The CDR3 has 15 residues. Germline V gene lookup returns CDR1 SGHRS and CDR2 YFSETQ. Here the CDR3 reads CASSLVQGTDETQYF. The CDR3 DNA follows: TGTGCCAGCAGCTTGGTTCAAGGGACGGACGAGACCCAGTACTTC.

This clonotype was seen a handful of times. This sequence joins TRBV6-1 and TRBJ2-7; D uncertain. Per the germline V gene, CDR1 is MNHNS and CDR2 is SASEGT. V lost 7 bases, J lost 6 bases, and 7 bases lay in between. CDR3 length: 10 residues. This CDR3 is CASNRGEQYF. CDR3 sequence (DNA): TGTGCCAGCAATAGAGGCGAGCAGTACTTC.

This clonotype was detected many times. The chain is built from TRBV7-2 and TRBJ2-5, with a possible D match to TRBD1 (5 bases). V was trimmed by 5 bases and J by 0 bases, leaving 13 bases between them. The CDR3 runs to 15 residues. Germline CDR1 is SGHTA and CDR2 is FQGNSA. This CDR3 is CASSQYRTNQETQYF. In DNA form, the CDR3 reads TGTGCCAGCAGCCAATACCGGACAAACCAAGAGACCCAGTACTTC.

There are many counts of this clonotype. The V call is TRBV3-1, the J call TRBJ2-2, with no clear D. Germline V gives CDR1 LGHDT, CDR2 YNNKEL (reference sequence). This CDR3 region has 14 residues. Trimming left V 2 bases short and J 5 bases short, with 9 bases between. In nucleotides, the CDR3 is TGTGCCAGCAGCCAAATGGGTCGTACCGGGGAGCTGTTTTTT. Protein sequence: CASSQMGRTGELFF.

This clonotype occurred a few times. V is TRBV29-1 and J is TRBJ2-1; 8 nucleotides match TRBD2. This CDR3 region has 14 residues. From germline, CDR1 is SQVTM and CDR2 ANQGSEA. The J segment lost 6 bases and the V segment lost 2 bases, leaving 6 bases of the junction unmatched. The CDR3 is CSVETGLEANEQFF. DNA of the CDR3: TGCAGCGTTGAAACGGGACTAGAGGCCAATGAGCAGTTCTTC.

At least ten counts were recorded for this clonotype. V gene TRBV6-1 combines with J gene TRBJ2-1, with D uncertain. Trimming pared 8 bases from V and 3 bases from J, leaving 23 bases between. Germline V gene data show CDR1 as MNHNS and CDR2 as SASEGT. This CDR3 is 17 amino acids long. Written as DNA, the CDR3 is TGTGCCAGCGGCAGTCAAGTCAGACAAATTTTCTACAATGAGCAGTTCTTC. Protein: CASGSQVRQIFYNEQFF.

At least ten counts were recorded for this clonotype. The chain joins TRBV6-1 to TRBJ1-5; D perhaps matches TRBD1 (5 bases). This CDR3 has 12 residues. The V end was cut by 2 bases, the J end by 8 bases, with 7 bases between. The germline V gene has CDR1 MNHNS and CDR2 SASEGT. The CDR3 nucleotides read TGTGCCAGCAGTGAATGGGGGAAGCCCCAGCATTTT. Its protein product is CASSEWGKPQHF.

This clonotype was observed a few times. The gene calls are TRBV20-1 and TRBJ2-5; 10 bases agree with TRBD2. The V gene end was trimmed by 8 bases and the J gene end by 5 bases; junction bases not matched to a gene: 11. The CDR3 runs to 14 residues. Germline V gene lookup returns CDR1 DFQATT and CDR2 SNEGSKA (reference sequence). CDR3 amino acids: CSSQREGRWETQYF. The CDR3 nucleotides are TGCAGTTCTCAGCGGGAGGGCCGGTGGGAGACCCAGTACTTC.

This clonotype has a count of ten or more. The gene calls are TRBV28 and TRBJ1-5, with TRBD1 identical over 8 bases. Trimming cost V 4 bases and J 3 bases; bases outside gene matches: 8. The germline V gene encodes CDR1 MDHEN and CDR2 SYDVKM. The CDR3 sequence is 16 residues long. The CDR3 DNA sequence: TGTGCCAGCAGTTACACGACAGGGGCCCTCAATCAGCCCCAGCATTTT. Translation gives CASSYTTGALNQPQHF.

This clonotype was found many times. The rearrangement links TRBV29-1 to TRBJ2-1; the D gene is possibly TRBD2 (5 bases). CDR3 length: 12 amino acids. Germline V lookup: CDR1 SQVTM, CDR2 ANQGSEA. V lost 6 bases to trimming and J lost 6 bases, with 12 bases between them. In nucleotides, the CDR3 is TGCAGCGTGGAAACTAGGTTCAATGAGCAGTTCTTC. It translates to CSVETRFNEQFF.

This chain connects TRBV28 to TRBJ2-2; 10 bases align to TRBD1. V shed 3 bases, J shed 5 bases, and the junction held 6 bases outside the gene matches. The germline V gene has CDR1 MDHEN and CDR2 SYDVKM. The CDR3 has 16 amino acids. The CDR3, as DNA: TGTGCCAGCAGTTTCAGGGACAGGGGAGAAACCGGGGAGCTGTTTTTT. Translated: CASSFRDRGETGELFF.

This clonotype was counted ten times or more. V usage is TRBV6-6 and J usage is TRBJ1-1, with a weak D call TRBD1 (5 bases). This CDR3 is 15 amino acids long. Deletions cut 2 bases from V and 5 bases from J, with 15 bases between. Germline-derived CDR1 and CDR2 are MNHNY and SVGAGI (reference sequence). CDR3 in DNA: TGTGCCAGCAGTTACAGTTCCCCGGGGGGTACTGAAGCTTTCTTT. It specifies CASSYSSPGGTEAFF.

This clonotype was counted a few times. The chain employs TRBV27 and TRBJ2-3; TRBD1 agrees at 7 bases. This CDR3 is built from 11 residues. From germline, CDR1 is MNHEY and CDR2 SMNVEV (reference sequence). J gave up 5 bases and V 7 bases, and 0 bases lay outside the gene matches. CDR3 coding DNA: TGTGCCAGCACAGGGGGAGATACGCAGTATTTT. Protein: CASTGGDTQYF.